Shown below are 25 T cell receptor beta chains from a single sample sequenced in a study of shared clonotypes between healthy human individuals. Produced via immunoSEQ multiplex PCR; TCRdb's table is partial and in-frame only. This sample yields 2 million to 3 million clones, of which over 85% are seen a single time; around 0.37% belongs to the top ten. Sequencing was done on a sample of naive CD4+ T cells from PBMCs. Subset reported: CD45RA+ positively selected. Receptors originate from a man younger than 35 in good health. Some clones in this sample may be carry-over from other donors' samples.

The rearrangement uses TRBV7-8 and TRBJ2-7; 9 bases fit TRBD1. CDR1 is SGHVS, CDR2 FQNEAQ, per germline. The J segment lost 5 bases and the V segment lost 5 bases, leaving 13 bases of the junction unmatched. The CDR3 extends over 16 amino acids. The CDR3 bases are TGTGCCAGCAGCCGAACGAGGGACAGGGTTACCGACGAGCAGTACTTC. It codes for CASSRTRDRVTDEQYF.

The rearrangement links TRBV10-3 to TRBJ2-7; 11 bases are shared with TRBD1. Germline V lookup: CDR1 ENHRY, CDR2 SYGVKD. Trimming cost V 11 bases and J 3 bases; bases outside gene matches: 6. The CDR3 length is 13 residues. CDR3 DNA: TGTGCCTCCGGACAGGGGGCTTTCTACGAGCAGTACTTC. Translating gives CASGQGAFYEQYF.

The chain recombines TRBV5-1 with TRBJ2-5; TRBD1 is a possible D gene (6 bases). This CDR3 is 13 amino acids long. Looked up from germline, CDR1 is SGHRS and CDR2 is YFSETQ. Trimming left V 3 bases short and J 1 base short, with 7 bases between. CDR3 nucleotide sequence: TGCGCCAGCAGCTGGGACATCCAAGAGACCCAGTACTTC. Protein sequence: CASSWDIQETQYF.

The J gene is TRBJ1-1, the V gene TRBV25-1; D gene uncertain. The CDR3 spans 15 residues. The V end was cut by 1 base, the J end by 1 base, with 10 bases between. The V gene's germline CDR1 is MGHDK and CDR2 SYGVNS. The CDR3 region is CASSESKGRNTEAFF. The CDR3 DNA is TGTGCCAGCAGTGAATCAAAAGGGCGGAACACTGAAGCTTTCTTT.

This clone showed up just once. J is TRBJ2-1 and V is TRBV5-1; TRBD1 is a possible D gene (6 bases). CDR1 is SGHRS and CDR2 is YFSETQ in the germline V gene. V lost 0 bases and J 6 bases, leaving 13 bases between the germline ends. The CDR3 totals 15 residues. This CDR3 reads CASSLVGAAGNEQFF. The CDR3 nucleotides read TGCGCCAGCAGCTTGGTGGGGGCCGCAGGCAATGAGCAGTTCTTC.

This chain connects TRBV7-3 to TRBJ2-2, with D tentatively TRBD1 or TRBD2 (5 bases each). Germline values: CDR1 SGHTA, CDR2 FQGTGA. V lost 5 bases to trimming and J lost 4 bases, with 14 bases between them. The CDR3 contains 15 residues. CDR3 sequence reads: CASSPGALPTGELFF. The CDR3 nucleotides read TGTGCCAGCAGCCCCGGGGCCCTGCCCACCGGGGAGCTGTTTTTT.

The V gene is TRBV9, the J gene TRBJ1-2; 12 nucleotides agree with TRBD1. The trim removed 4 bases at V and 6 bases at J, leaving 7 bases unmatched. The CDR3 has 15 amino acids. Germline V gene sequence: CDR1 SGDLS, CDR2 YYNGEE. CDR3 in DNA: TGTGCCAGCAGCCGAGCCGGGACAGGGGGCGATGGCTACACCTTC. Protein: CASSRAGTGGDGYTF.

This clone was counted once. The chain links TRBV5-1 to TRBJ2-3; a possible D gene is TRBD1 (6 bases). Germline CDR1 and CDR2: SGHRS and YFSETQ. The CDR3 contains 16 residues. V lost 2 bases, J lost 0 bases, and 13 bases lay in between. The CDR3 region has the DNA TGCGCCAGCAGCTTTTTGGGAAGGGGGAGCACAGATACGCAGTATTTT. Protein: CASSFLGRGSTDTQYF. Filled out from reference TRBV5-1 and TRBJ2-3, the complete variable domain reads KAGVTQTPRYLIKTRGQQVTLSCSPISGHRSVSWYQQTPGQGLQFLFEYFSETQRNKGNFPGRFSGRQFSNSRSEMNVSTLELGDSALYLCASSFLGRGSTDTQYFGPGTRLTVL.

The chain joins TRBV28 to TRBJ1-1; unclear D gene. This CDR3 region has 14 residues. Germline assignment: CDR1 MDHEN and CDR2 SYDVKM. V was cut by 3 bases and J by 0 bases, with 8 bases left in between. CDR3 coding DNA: TGTGCCAGCAGTTTCTACGGTTTGAACACTGAAGCTTTCTTT. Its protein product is CASSFYGLNTEAFF.

The CDR3 reads CASSLSPLDGLNTEAFF. CDR3 bases: TGTGCCAGCAGTTTATCCCCCCTGGACGGTTTGAACACTGAAGCTTTCTTT. V is TRBV27 and J is TRBJ1-1; D is uncertain. Trimming removed 0 bases from V and 0 bases from J, with 14 bases in between. The V gene's germline CDR1 is MNHEY and CDR2 SMNVEV (reference sequence). The CDR3 totals 17 residues.

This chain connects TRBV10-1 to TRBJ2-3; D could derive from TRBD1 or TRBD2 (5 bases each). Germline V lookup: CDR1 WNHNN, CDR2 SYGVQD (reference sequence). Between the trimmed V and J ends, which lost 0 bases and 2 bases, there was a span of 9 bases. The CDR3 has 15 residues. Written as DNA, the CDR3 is TGCGCCAGCAGTGAGTCGGGACGGAACACAGATACGCAGTATTTT. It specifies CASSESGRNTDTQYF.

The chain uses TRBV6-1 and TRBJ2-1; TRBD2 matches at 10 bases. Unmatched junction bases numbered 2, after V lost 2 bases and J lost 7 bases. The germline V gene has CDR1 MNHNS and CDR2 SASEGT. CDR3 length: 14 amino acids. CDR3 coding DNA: TGTGCCAGCAGTGAACTAGCGGGAGCTAATGAGCAGTTCTTC. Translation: CASSELAGANEQFF.

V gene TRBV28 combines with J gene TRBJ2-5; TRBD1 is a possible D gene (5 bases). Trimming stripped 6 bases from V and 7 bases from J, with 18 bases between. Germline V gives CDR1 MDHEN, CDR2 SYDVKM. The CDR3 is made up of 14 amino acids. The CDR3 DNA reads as TGTGCCAGCAGGTCTGGACAATCTGTTGGGACCCAGTACTTC. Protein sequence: CASRSGQSVGTQYF.

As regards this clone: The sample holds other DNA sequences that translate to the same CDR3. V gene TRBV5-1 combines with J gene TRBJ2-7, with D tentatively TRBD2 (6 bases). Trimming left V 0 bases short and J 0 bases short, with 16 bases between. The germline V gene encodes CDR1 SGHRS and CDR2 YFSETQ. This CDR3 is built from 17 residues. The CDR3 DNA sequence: TGCGCCAGCAGCTTGGCCCGGCTAGCCGGGGGCTCCTACGAGCAGTACTTC. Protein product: CASSLARLAGGSYEQYF.

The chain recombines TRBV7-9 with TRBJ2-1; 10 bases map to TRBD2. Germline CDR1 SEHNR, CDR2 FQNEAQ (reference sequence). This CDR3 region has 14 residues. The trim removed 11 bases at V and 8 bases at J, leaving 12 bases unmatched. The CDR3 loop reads CASSSGRALYEQFF. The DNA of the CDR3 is TGTGCCTCTTCCAGCGGGAGGGCTTTGTATGAGCAGTTCTTC.

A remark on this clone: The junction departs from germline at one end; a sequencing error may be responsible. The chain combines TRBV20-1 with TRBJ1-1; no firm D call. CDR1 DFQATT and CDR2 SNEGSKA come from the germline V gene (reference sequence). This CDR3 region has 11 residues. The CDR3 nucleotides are TGCAGGGCTAACTCGGGCACTGAAGCTTTCTTT. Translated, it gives CRANSGTEAFF.

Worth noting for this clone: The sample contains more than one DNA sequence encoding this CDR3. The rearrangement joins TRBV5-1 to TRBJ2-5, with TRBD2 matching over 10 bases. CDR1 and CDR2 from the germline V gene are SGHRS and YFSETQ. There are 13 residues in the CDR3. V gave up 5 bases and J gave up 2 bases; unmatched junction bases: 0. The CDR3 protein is CASRTSGQETQYF. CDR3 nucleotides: TGCGCCAGCAGGACTAGCGGGCAAGAGACCCAGTACTTC.

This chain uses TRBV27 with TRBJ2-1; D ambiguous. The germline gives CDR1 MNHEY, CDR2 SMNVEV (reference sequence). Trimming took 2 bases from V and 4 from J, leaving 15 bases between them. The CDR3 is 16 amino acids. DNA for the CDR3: TGTGCCAGCAGTTTAACACCGAGACCGAGTTACAATGAGCAGTTCTTC. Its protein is CASSLTPRPSYNEQFF.

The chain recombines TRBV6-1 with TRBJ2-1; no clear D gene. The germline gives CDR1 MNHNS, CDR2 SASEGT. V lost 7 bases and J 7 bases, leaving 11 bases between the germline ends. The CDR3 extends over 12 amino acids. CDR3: CASMWGQNEQFF. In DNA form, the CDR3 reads TGTGCCAGCATGTGGGGTCAAAATGAGCAGTTCTTC.

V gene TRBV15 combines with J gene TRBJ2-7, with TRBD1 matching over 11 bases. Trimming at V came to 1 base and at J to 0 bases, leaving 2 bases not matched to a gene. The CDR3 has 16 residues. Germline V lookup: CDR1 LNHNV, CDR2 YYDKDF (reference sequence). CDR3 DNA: TGTGCCACCAGCAGAGGGGGGACAGGGGGCTCCTACGAGCAGTACTTC. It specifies CATSRGGTGGSYEQYF. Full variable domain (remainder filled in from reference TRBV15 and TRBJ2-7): DAMVIQNPRYQVTQFGKPVTLSCSQTLNHNVMYWYQQKSSQAPKLLFHYYDKDFNNEADTPDNFQSRRPNTSFCFLDIRSPGLGDTAMYLCATSRGGTGGSYEQYFGPGTRLTVT.

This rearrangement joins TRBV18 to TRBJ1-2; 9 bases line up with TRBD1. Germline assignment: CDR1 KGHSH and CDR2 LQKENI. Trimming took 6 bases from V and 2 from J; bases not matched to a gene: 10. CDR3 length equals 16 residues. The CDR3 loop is CASSEQGGQGNYGYTF. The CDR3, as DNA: TGTGCCAGCTCCGAACAGGGAGGACAGGGGAACTATGGCTACACCTTC.

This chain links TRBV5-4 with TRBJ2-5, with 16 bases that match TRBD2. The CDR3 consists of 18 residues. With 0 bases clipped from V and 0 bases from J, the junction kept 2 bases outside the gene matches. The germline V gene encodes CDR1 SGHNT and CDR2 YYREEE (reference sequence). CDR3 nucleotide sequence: TGTGCCAGCAGCTTGGGGGGACTAGCGGGAGGGTACCAAGAGACCCAGTACTTC. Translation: CASSLGGLAGGYQETQYF.

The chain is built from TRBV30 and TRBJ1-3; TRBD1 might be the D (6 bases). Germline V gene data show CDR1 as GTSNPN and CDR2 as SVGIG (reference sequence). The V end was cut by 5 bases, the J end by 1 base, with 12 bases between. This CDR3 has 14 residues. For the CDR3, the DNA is TGTGCCTGGGACGGGGGGCCTTCTGGAAACACCATATATTTT. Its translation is CAWDGGPSGNTIYF.

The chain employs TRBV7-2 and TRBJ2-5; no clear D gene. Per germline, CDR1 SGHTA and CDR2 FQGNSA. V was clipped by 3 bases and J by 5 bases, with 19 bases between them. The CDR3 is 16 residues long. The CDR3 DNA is TGTGCCAGCAGCTTTACGCCCAACCGGATTAGCGAGACCCAGTACTTC. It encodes CASSFTPNRISETQYF.

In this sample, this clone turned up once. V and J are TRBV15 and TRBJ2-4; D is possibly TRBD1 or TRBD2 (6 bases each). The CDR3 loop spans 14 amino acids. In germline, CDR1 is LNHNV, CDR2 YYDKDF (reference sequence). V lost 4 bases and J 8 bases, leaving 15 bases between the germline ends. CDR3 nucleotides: TGTGCCACCAGCAATGGCAGGAGGGGGGACATTCAGTACTTC. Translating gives CATSNGRRGDIQYF.